This TCR beta chain was identified in a study of T cells in Graves' hyperthyroidism and ophthalmopathy. The trim removed 3 bases at V and 5 bases at J, leaving 0 bases unmatched. The CDR3 loop spans 13 amino acids. Per the germline V gene, CDR1 is ENHRY and CDR2 is SYGVKD. This clonotype came up many times. The antigen is undetermined. Researchers took RNA transcripts and amplified the TCR beta CDR3 regions from them. An initial round of RT-PCR targeting the TCR CDR3 relied on the HTBI primer set. TCRdb passed the multiplex PCR reads through MiXCR, listing each CDR3 protein once. The table records 550,000 to 600,000 distinct CDR3 sequences, approximately 15% of them present only once. Study-level results: Median prediction lead before ophthalmopathy onset was around 6.9 months with the model.

The clonotype originates from a woman aged 18-29 years with Graves' ophthalmopathy. Material: blood. J is TRBJ2-1 and V is TRBV10-3; TRBD2 agrees at 8 bases. In DNA form, the CDR3 reads TGTGCCATCAGTGAACTAGCGGACAATGAGCAGTTCTTC. Translation: CAISELADNEQFF.